This is a list of T cell receptor beta chains from one sample in a study of blood T cell repertoires in COVID-19. TCRdb's table, derived via immunoSEQ multiplex PCR, lists solely in-frame clones and lacks some. The data contain over 70,000 clones, approximately 86% of them singletons. Sequencing used peripheral blood. These TCRs come from a human donor in a cohort sampled during active COVID-19. The CDR3 runs from the conserved cysteine through the conserved F or W.

v_call cdr3_aa
TRBV7-2 CASSSTSGRGGRETQYF
TRBV30 CAWSVGGQATQYF
TRBV19 CASRWGGEKLFF
TRBV19 CASSIGPGQGAFLSGNTIYF
TRBV2 CASGLEDGYTF
TRBV4-2 CASSQENRSPTTEKLFF
TRBV18 CASSQGPGNEKLFF
TRBV28 CASSPELGRNSPLHF
TRBV19 CASSIWTGISYEQYF
TRBV28 CASSRRGSTSYEQYF
TRBV7-3 CASSPAGGTEAFF
TRBV28 CASSRLELRETQYF
TRBV6-5 CASSYRDRGLGGELFF
TRBV2 CASSEAQGVSYEQYF
TRBV10-3 CAISESGGAYGYTF
TRBV30 CAWRQQGLRLTEAFF
TRBV28 CASSLVGQGVREQYF
TRBV3-1/TRBV3-2 CASSPSEGPQYF
TRBV9 CASSAQSQGWDEQYF
TRBV18 CASSPRDRTSGNTIYF
TRBV3-1/TRBV3-2 CASSQTGPTNEKLFF
TRBV3-1/TRBV3-2 CASSQGGPYGYTF
TRBV5-1 CASSLAPGVNTEAFF
TRBV7-3 CASGTGGEAFF
TRBV7-3 CASSLIAGGLDEQFF
TRBV9 CASSVEGRLRAGEQYF
TRBV7-3 CASSLARGFGGELFF
TRBV6-5 CASTRYRVNTEAFF
TRBV30 CAWTSLGGIAPSGNTIYF
TRBV30 CAWRIGALAGRGETQYF
TRBV5-1 CASSLVPGTGGSYNEQFF
TRBV5-6 CASSDDRVEGYTF
TRBV19 CASSLAGVLEQYF
TRBV6-5 CASSYSRGNQPQHF
TRBV9 CASSVVTSGDNEQFF